These 27 T cell receptor beta chains were all obtained from the same sample, sequenced in a study of blood T cell repertoires in COVID-19. Libraries were prepared by immunoSEQ multiplex PCR; TCRdb keeps only in-frame clonotypes and omits some of them. The sample lists fewer than 100,000 clones, roughly nine tenths seen once, with 4.5% in the top ten. The specimen sequenced was peripheral blood. The receptors derive from a man between 65 and 85 years old with acute or convalescent COVID-19.

This clone was detected only a few times. V gene TRBV5-1 combines with J gene TRBJ1-5, with unresolved D. Trimming cost V 0 bases and J 7 bases, with 14 bases left between them. This CDR3 contains 15 residues. Germline values: CDR1 SGHRS, CDR2 YFSETQ. This CDR3 reads CASSLDAGNSQPQHF. CDR3 nucleotide sequence: TGCGCCAGCAGCTTGGATGCCGGCAATAGCCAGCCCCAGCATTTT.

The J gene is TRBJ2-5, the V gene TRBV3-1 (or the pseudogene TRBV3-2); D unresolved. CDR1 LGHDT and CDR2 YNNKEL come from the germline V gene (reference sequence). Deletions cut 1 base from V and 7 bases from J, with 16 bases between. The CDR3 totals 15 residues. The CDR3 nucleotides are TGTGCCAGCAGCCAAGGGCCCCTAGGTGAGCGGACCCAGTACTTC. Translation: CASSQGPLGERTQYF.

This chain joins TRBV27 and TRBJ1-5; 7 positions agree with TRBD1. Per germline, CDR1 MNHEY and CDR2 SMNVEV (reference sequence). The V gene end was trimmed by 4 bases and the J gene end by 5 bases; junction bases not matched to a gene: 5. The CDR3 contains 14 residues. The CDR3 nucleotides are TGTGCCAGCAGTTGGGGCAGGGGGGATCAGCCCCAGCATTTT. This translates into CASSWGRGDQPQHF.

This chain joins TRBV7-8 and TRBJ2-2, with D possibly TRBD2 on 5 matching bases. Per germline, CDR1 SGHVS and CDR2 FQNEAQ. The CDR3 runs 20 residues. V was clipped by 1 base and J by 1 base, with 22 bases between them. The CDR3 DNA sequence: TGTGCCAGCAGCTTAGAAAGATTAGCGCGGGTAGGAGGGAACACCGGGGAGCTGTTTTTT. Translation gives CASSLERLARVGGNTGELFF.

The chain combines TRBV19 with TRBJ2-7; tentatively, D is TRBD1 (6 bases). Germline lookup yields CDR1 LNHDA and CDR2 SQIVND (reference sequence). CDR3 size: 14 residues. The V and J ends lost 4 bases and 5 bases respectively, with 15 bases between them. The chain's CDR3 is CASSKDRKGDEQYF. For the CDR3, the DNA is TGTGCCAGTAGTAAAGACAGGAAAGGCGACGAGCAGTACTTC. Supplemented by reference TRBV19 and TRBJ2-7, the full variable domain reads DGGITQSPKYLFRKEGQNVTLSCEQNLNHDAMYWYRQDPGQGLRLIYYSQIVNDFQKGDIAEGYSVSREKKESFPLTVTSAQKNPTAFYLCASSKDRKGDEQYFGPGTRLTVT.

The V call is TRBV5-4, the J call TRBJ2-7, with D perhaps matching TRBD1 (6 bases). Germline V CDR1 and CDR2: SGHNT, YYREEE (reference sequence). The V end was cut by 4 bases, the J end by 2 bases, with 7 bases between. The CDR3 totals 12 residues. The CDR3 reads CASSRDTYEQYF. Here the CDR3 DNA reads TGTGCCAGCAGCCGGGACACCTACGAGCAGTACTTC.

The chain recombines TRBV28 with TRBJ1-5; the D is unclear. The CDR3 runs to 16 residues. V was shortened by 6 bases and J by 1 base, with 16 bases between the two germline ends. Germline-derived CDR1 and CDR2 are MDHEN and SYDVKM. DNA for the CDR3: TGTGCCAGCAGAGACGGGAGGCGGGTAAGCAATCAGCCCCAGCATTTT. It yields the protein CASRDGRRVSNQPQHF. The entire variable domain, with the rest obtained from reference TRBV28 and TRBJ1-5, is as follows: DVKVTQSSRYLVKRTGEKVFLECVQDMDHENMFWYRQDPGLGLRLIYFSYDVKMKEKGDIPEGYSVSREKKERFSLILESASTNQTSMYLCASRDGRRVSNQPQHFGDGTRLSIL.

The chain combines TRBV5-1 with TRBJ1-2; D possibly corresponds to TRBD1 (5 bases). The V gene's germline CDR1 is SGHRS and CDR2 YFSETQ. The CDR3 runs 15 residues. V lost 0 bases and J lost 2, with 11 bases in between. The CDR3 DNA follows: TGCGCCAGCAGCTTGGGGGATCGGGGGAACTATGGCTACACCTTC. This translates into CASSLGDRGNYGYTF.

The chain carries TRBV6-5 and TRBJ2-2; 10 positions agree with TRBD2. Germline V gene sequence: CDR1 MNHEY, CDR2 SVGAGI. The V gene end was trimmed by 6 bases and the J gene end by 6 bases; junction bases not matched to a gene: 4. The CDR3 is 14 amino acids. Here the CDR3 DNA reads TGTGCCAGCAGGGGACTAGCGAAGGCCGGGGAGCTGTTTTTT. This translates into CASRGLAKAGELFF.

The rearrangement uses TRBV5-1 and TRBJ1-1; D gene unclear. Looked up from germline, CDR1 is SGHRS and CDR2 is YFSETQ. The CDR3 is made up of 13 amino acids. The V gene lost 7 bases and the J gene lost 0 bases, with 10 bases spanning the gap. CDR3 in amino acids: CASRATLNTEAFF. CDR3 coding DNA: TGCGCCAGCCGCGCGACACTGAACACTGAAGCTTTCTTT.

V gene TRBV6-6 combines with J gene TRBJ2-7, with TRBD1 identical over 10 bases. CDR1 is MNHNY and CDR2 is SVGAGI in the germline V gene (reference sequence). J was trimmed by 1 base and V by 5 bases; bases with no gene match: 5. CDR3 length: 15 amino acids. CDR3 DNA: TGTGCCAGCAGTGATTGGACAGGGGGATCCTACGAGCAGTACTTC. It encodes CASSDWTGGSYEQYF.

This clone was observed a single time. J is TRBJ1-1 and V is TRBV6-2 or TRBV6-3; D is perhaps TRBD1 (5 bases). The germline V and J ends were trimmed by 3 bases and 6 bases, with 14 bases remaining between them. The germline gives CDR1 MNHEY, CDR2 SVGEGT. The CDR3 runs 14 residues. DNA for the CDR3: TGTGCCAGCAGTTATTTCAGGGTGGGCGCTGAAGCTTTCTTT. Its protein is CASSYFRVGAEAFF.

The V gene is TRBV5-1, the J gene TRBJ2-5; 11 bases agree with TRBD2. Germline V gene data show CDR1 as SGHRS and CDR2 as YFSETQ. V trimming: 4 bases; J trimming: 4 bases; junction bases outside the gene matches: 3. The CDR3 is 14 residues long. The CDR3 loop is CASSAGTSGETQYF. Written as DNA, the CDR3 is TGCGCCAGCAGCGCCGGGACTAGCGGAGAGACCCAGTACTTC.

In this sample, this clone turned up a few times. The chain employs TRBV30 and TRBJ2-7; 8 bases line up with TRBD1. Losses at the gene ends were 1 base for V and 2 bases for J; bases not matched to a gene: 16. Germline loops: CDR1 GTSNPN, CDR2 SVGIG (reference sequence). This CDR3 has 18 residues. CDR3 nucleotides: TGTGCCTGGAGTGATTTTCCCATATCGGACAGGGAACCCTACGAGCAGTACTTC. Residues: CAWSDFPISDREPYEQYF. Together with reference TRBV30 and TRBJ2-7, the CDR3 gives the full variable domain: SQTIHQWPATLVQPVGSPLSLECTVEGTSNPNLYWYRQAAGRGLQLLFYSVGIGQISSEVPQNLSASRPQDRQFILSSKKLLLSDSGFYLCAWSDFPISDREPYEQYFGPGTRLTVT.

This chain links TRBV5-6 with TRBJ1-3, with no clear D. Between the trimmed V and J ends, which lost 6 bases and 0 bases, there was a span of 16 bases. This CDR3 region has 16 residues. Germline V lookup: CDR1 SGHDT, CDR2 YYEEEE. Here the CDR3 DNA reads TGTGCCAGCACCCGTGGTGAAGCGGGCTCTGGAAACACCATATATTTT. Its protein is CASTRGEAGSGNTIYF.

This chain connects TRBV5-1 to TRBJ1-5; 9 bases match TRBD1. Trimming cost V 0 bases and J 2 bases; bases outside gene matches: 6. Germline CDR1 is SGHRS and CDR2 is YFSETQ. The CDR3 runs 17 residues. The CDR3 protein is CASSLGGQGWGNQPQHF. In DNA, the CDR3 is TGCGCCAGCAGCTTGGGAGGACAGGGGTGGGGCAATCAGCCCCAGCATTTT.

The chain carries TRBV29-1 and TRBJ1-2; tentatively, D is TRBD1 (5 bases). Germline V gene sequence: CDR1 SQVTM, CDR2 ANQGSEA. This CDR3 spans 13 amino acids. Between the trimmed V and J ends, which lost 6 bases and 0 bases, there was a span of 11 bases. The CDR3, as DNA: TGCAGCGTAGCTACAGGAGCTAACTATGGCTACACCTTC. Its protein is CSVATGANYGYTF.

This clone came up once. The chain links TRBV9 to TRBJ1-2; TRBD1 agrees at 9 bases. The ends lost 3 bases at V and 8 bases at J; junction bases unmatched: 5. The germline V gene encodes CDR1 SGDLS and CDR2 YYNGEE. The CDR3 runs to 13 residues. Here the CDR3 DNA reads TGTGCCAGCAGCGCTGGGACAGGGCTCGGCTACACCTTC. Encoded protein: CASSAGTGLGYTF.

This clone occurred a few times. The chain combines TRBV28 with TRBJ2-7, with D perhaps matching TRBD2 (5 bases). The germline V gene encodes CDR1 MDHEN and CDR2 SYDVKM. CDR3 length: 16 amino acids. The V end lost 6 bases, the J end lost 2 bases, and 20 bases lay between the germline ends. The CDR3 DNA follows: TGTGCCAGCAGCCTTATGGGCCCGAGAGGGCCCTACGAGCAGTACTTC. Residues: CASSLMGPRGPYEQYF. Full variable domain (remainder filled in from reference TRBV28 and TRBJ2-7): DVKVTQSSRYLVKRTGEKVFLECVQDMDHENMFWYRQDPGLGLRLIYFSYDVKMKEKGDIPEGYSVSREKKERFSLILESASTNQTSMYLCASSLMGPRGPYEQYFGPGTRLTVT.

This chain joins TRBV7-9 and TRBJ2-5; D may be TRBD2 (5 bases). This CDR3 spans 14 amino acids. Germline assignment: CDR1 SEHNR and CDR2 FQNEAQ (reference sequence). Trimming left V 1 base short and J 1 base short, with 7 bases between. CDR3 amino acids: CASSLGGPQETQYF. The CDR3 nucleotides are TGTGCCAGCAGCTTAGGAGGGCCCCAAGAGACCCAGTACTTC.

This chain uses TRBV2 with TRBJ1-5, with D unresolved. V shed 2 bases and J shed 0 bases, with 8 bases lying between them. This CDR3 spans 15 amino acids. CDR1 is SNHLY, CDR2 FYNNEI, per germline. The CDR3 DNA reads as TGTGCCAGCAGTGAACGAGGGTATAGCAATCAGCCCCAGCATTTT. Encoded protein: CASSERGYSNQPQHF.

To note about this clone: This same CDR3 is encoded by further DNA sequences in the sample. This chain connects TRBV5-1 to TRBJ1-1; 7 bases map to TRBD1. CDR1 SGHRS and CDR2 YFSETQ come from the germline V gene. This CDR3 spans 14 amino acids. V was clipped by 0 bases and J by 5 bases; unmatched bases: 4. The CDR3 DNA sequence: TGCGCCAGCAGCTTGGGACAGGGTGGGACTGAAGCTTTCTTT. It translates to CASSLGQGGTEAFF.

The chain employs TRBV19 and TRBJ1-4, with TRBD1 matching 9 bases. CDR1 is LNHDA, CDR2 SQIVND, per germline (reference sequence). V dropped 6 bases and J dropped 8; count of bases not matched to a gene: 4. There are 13 residues in the CDR3. CDR3 sequence reads: CASSRDRDEKLFF. Written as DNA, the CDR3 is TGTGCCAGTAGCCGGGACAGGGACGAAAAACTGTTTTTT. Drawing the rest from reference TRBV19 and TRBJ1-4, the complete variable domain is DGGITQSPKYLFRKEGQNVTLSCEQNLNHDAMYWYRQDPGQGLRLIYYSQIVNDFQKGDIAEGYSVSREKKESFPLTVTSAQKNPTAFYLCASSRDRDEKLFFGSGTQLSVL.

The rearrangement joins TRBV11-3 to TRBJ2-1; D is possibly TRBD2 (5 bases). The CDR3 is made up of 15 amino acids. V lost 5 bases, J lost 2 bases, and 13 bases lay in between. Germline CDR1 is SGHNT and CDR2 is YENEEA. The CDR3 is CASSVRPGAYNEQFF. The CDR3 DNA follows: TGTGCCAGCAGCGTCAGACCCGGGGCCTACAATGAGCAGTTCTTC.

This clone showed up just once. The rearrangement uses TRBV19 and TRBJ1-2; D gene uncertain. The CDR3 has 13 residues. V was shortened by 9 bases and J by 4 bases, with 15 bases between the two germline ends. Germline V gene lookup returns CDR1 LNHDA and CDR2 SQIVND (reference sequence). The CDR3 coding sequence is TGTGCCAGCGAACGGGGATCGTCCTATGGCTACACCTTC. Amino acids: CASERGSSYGYTF.

This chain connects TRBV2 to TRBJ1-2; 11 positions match TRBD1. CDR3 length: 15 residues. Germline CDR1 and CDR2: SNHLY and FYNNEI. Trimming removed 6 bases from V and 5 bases from J; junction bases left unmatched: 8. In DNA, the CDR3 is TGTGCCAGCAGCGAGCGCCGGGACAGGGGGTATGGCTACACCTTC. This sequence encodes CASSERRDRGYGYTF.

J is TRBJ1-2 and V is TRBV6-6, with TRBD1 matching over 7 bases. CDR1 and CDR2 from the germline V gene are MNHNY and SVGAGI (reference sequence). This CDR3 has 16 amino acids. Unmatched junction bases numbered 11, after V lost 1 base and J lost 6 bases. Written as DNA, the CDR3 is TGTGCCAGCAGTTACTACGTCTCCGGGACAGACAATGGCTACACCTTC. This codes for CASSYYVSGTDNGYTF.